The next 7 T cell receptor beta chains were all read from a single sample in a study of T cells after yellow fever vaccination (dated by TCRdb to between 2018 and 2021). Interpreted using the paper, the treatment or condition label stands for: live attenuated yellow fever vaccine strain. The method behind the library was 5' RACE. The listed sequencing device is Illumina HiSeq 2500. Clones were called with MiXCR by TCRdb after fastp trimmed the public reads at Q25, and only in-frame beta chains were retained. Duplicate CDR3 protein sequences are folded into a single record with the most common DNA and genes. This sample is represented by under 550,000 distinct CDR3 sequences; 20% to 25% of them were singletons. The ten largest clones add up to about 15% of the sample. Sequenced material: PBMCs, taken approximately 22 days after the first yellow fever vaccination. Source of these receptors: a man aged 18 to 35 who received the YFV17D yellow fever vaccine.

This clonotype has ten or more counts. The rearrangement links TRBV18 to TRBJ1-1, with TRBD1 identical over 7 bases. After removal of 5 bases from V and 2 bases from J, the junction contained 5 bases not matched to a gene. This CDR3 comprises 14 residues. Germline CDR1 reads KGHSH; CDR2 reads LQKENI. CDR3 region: CASSAGTDNTEAFF. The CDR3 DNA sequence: TGTGCCAGCTCAGCCGGGACAGATAACACTGAAGCTTTCTTT.

The CDR3 reads CASSVDPQSNTEAFF. The DNA for the CDR3 is TGTGCCAGCAGCGTAGACCCGCAGTCGAACACTGAAGCTTTCTTT. The J gene is TRBJ1-1, the V gene TRBV9; D not resolved. The V end lost 0 bases, the J end lost 1 base, and 10 bases lay between the germline ends. This CDR3 is 15 amino acids long. Germline V gene lookup returns CDR1 SGDLS and CDR2 YYNGEE.

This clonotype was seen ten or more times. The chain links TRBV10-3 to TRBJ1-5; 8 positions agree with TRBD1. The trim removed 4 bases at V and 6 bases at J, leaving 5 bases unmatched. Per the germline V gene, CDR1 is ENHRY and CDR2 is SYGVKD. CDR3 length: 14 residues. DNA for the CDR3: TGTGCCATCAGTGTTTCAGGGGGCTTTCAGCCCCAGCATTTT. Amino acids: CAISVSGGFQPQHF.

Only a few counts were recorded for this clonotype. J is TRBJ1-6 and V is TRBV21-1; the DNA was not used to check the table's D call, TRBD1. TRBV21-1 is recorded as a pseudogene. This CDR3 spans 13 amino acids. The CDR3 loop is CASSRGTRGPLHF. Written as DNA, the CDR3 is TGTGCCAGCAGCCGTGGGACCAGGGGACCCCTCCACTTT.

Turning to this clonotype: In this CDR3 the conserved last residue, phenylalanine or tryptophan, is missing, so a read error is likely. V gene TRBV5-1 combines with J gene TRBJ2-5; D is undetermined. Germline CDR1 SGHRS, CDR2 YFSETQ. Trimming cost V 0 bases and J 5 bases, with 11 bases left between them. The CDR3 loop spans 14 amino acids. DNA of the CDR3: TGCGCCAGCAGCTTGGATGGGCGCGTGGAGACCCAGTACTAC. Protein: CASSLDGRVETQYY.

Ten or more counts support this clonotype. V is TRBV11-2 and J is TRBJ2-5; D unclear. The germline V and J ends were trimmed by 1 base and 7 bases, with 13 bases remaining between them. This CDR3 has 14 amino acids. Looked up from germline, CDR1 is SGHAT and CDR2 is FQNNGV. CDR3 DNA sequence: TGTGCCAGCAGCTTAGGAAGGCAGATCGGGACCCAGTACTTC. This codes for CASSLGRQIGTQYF.

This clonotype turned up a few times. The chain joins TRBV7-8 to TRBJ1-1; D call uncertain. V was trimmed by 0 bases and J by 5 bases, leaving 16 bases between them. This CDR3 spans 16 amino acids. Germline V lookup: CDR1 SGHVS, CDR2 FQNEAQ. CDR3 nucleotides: TGTGCCAGCAGCTTAGCGCTTAGGCTACAATGGACTGAAGCTTTCTTT. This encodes CASSLALRLQWTEAFF.